This T cell receptor beta chain was retrieved from a study of T cells in Graves' hyperthyroidism and ophthalmopathy. Findings of the study overall: Median prediction lead before ophthalmopathy onset was about 6.5 months with the model.

The authors obtained PBMCs from 10 ml of fresh peripheral blood. Germline trimming cut 4 bases from V and 9 bases from J; bases unmatched to any gene: 7. This CDR3 is 14 amino acids long. The germline gives CDR1 KGHDR, CDR2 SFDVKD. TCR beta CDR3 regions were amplified from RNA. Using the HTBI primer set, a first-round RT-PCR was run on the TCR CDR3. TCRdb used MiXCR to reprocess the multiplex PCR reads, holding one entry per CDR3 protein. In the table there are some 300,000 distinct CDR3 sequences, roughly 17% of which are singletons. Note on this clonotype: Its antigen remains unidentified.

This clonotype originated in a man aged 25 to 45 with Graves' hyperthyroidism. Sample: blood. The chain is built from TRBV24-1 and TRBJ2-2; 7 bases line up with TRBD1. CDR3 sequence reads: CATSERDSKRELFF. The CDR3 DNA reads TGTGCCACCAGTGAACGGGACAGTAAAAGGGAGCTGTTTTTT.